This is a list of T cell receptor beta chains from one sample in a study of blood T cell repertoires in COVID-19. Sequenced by immunoSEQ multiplex PCR; TCRdb stores in-frame clones only, minus some. The table has over 200,000 clones, roughly 80% seen once; the top ten hold approximately 5.4%. The material sequenced was peripheral blood. The source of these receptors is a human donor in a cohort sampled during active COVID-19. Both conserved end residues are part of each CDR3. A D gene is named only where the DNA matches it firmly. Clone size is not always given. Where it is, it says once, few, many or a class for expanded clones.

DNA,CDR3,size,J,D,V
TGTGCCAGCAGCGTAGGGACAGGGAACACCGGGGAGCTGTTTTTT,CASSVGTGNTGELFF,-,TRBJ2-2,TRBD1,TRBV9
TGTGCCACCCGCTGGCGGGAGGGGACAGATACGCAGTATTTT,CATRWREGTDTQYF,-,TRBJ2-3,TRBD2,TRBV6-4
TGTGCCAGCAGCTTAAGGCAGGGAGGAGGGAATGAGCAGTTCTTC,CASSLRQGGGNEQFF,-,TRBJ2-1,-,TRBV7-2
TGTGCCAGCTCACTGATACAGGGGGCGCGTAGTGGGGCCAACGTCCTGACTTTC,CASSLIQGARSGANVLTF,-,TRBJ2-6,TRBD1,TRBV18
TGTGCCAGCAGCTTCTCCCTGTTCGGTGGCTACACCTTC,CASSFSLFGGYTF,few,TRBJ1-2,-,TRBV7-9
TGTGCCAGCAGCGTCCATGAGCTAGCGGGAGTTGGGTACGAGCAGTACTTC,CASSVHELAGVGYEQYF,many,TRBJ2-7,TRBD2,TRBV9
TGTGCCAGCACCGACAGGGACGAGCAGTACTTC,CASTDRDEQYF,once,TRBJ2-7,TRBD1,TRBV28
TGTGCCAGCAGCTTGGGGACAGGGTGGATTTCACCCCTCCACTTT,CASSLGTGWISPLHF,-,TRBJ1-6,TRBD1,TRBV5-4
TGTGCCACCAGCAGTATACAGGGGGCGGAAGGCTACACCTTC,CATSSIQGAEGYTF,many,TRBJ1-2,TRBD1,TRBV15
TGTGCCAGCGGCACAGGGCCAGGGGGCGTCTACGAGCAGTACTTC,CASGTGPGGVYEQYF,-,TRBJ2-7,TRBD1,TRBV6-5
TGTGCCAGCTCACCACTGGACACACTCGAGCAGTACTTC,CASSPLDTLEQYF,-,TRBJ2-7,-,TRBV18
TGTGCCAGCAGCTTGGGGTCTAGCGGGAGGGCCGGGGAGCAGTACTTC,CASSLGSSGRAGEQYF,-,TRBJ2-7,TRBD2,TRBV5-6
TGTGCCAGCAGTGAAGTCGGTGGGCGCACAGGGGAATTTTATTACGAATTC,CASSEVGGRTGEFYYEF,-,TRBJ1-2,TRBD1,TRBV6-1
TGTGCCAGCAGCCCGGGGAGAGCGACGGAAGAGACCCAGTACTTC,CASSPGRATEETQYF,-,TRBJ2-5,-,TRBV9
TGTGCCAGCAGTTTCCGGCAGGGGCAAGGGGGCAATGAGCAGTTCTTC,CASSFRQGQGGNEQFF,-,TRBJ2-1,-,TRBV27
TGTGCCAGCAGCCAAGATTATTCGGGACTAGCGGGAGCCGGGCCGAAAGATACGCAGTATTTT,CASSQDYSGLAGAGPKDTQYF,-,TRBJ2-3,TRBD2,TRBV3-1/TRBV3-2
TGTGCCAGCAGTTTAAGGGGATCCGAGCAGTACTTC,CASSLRGSEQYF,-,TRBJ2-7,-,TRBV28
TGTGCCAGCAGGCGTATCGGCTCTGGGGCCAACGTCCTGACTTTC,CASRRIGSGANVLTF,once,TRBJ2-6,-,TRBV6-5
TGTGCCAGTAGTATCGGCGGGACGCACGAGCAGTACTTC,CASSIGGTHEQYF,-,TRBJ2-7,-,TRBV19
TGTGCCAGCAGCTTTAAGGGGTTCGCTAACTATGGCTACACCTTC,CASSFKGFANYGYTF,-,TRBJ1-2,-,TRBV7-2
TGTGCCAGCAGCTTGGCGGCGACAGGGGGCCGTCAGCCCCAGCATTTT,CASSLAATGGRQPQHF,-,TRBJ1-5,TRBD1,TRBV5-5
TGTGCCAGCAGCTTAGTCTGGAGCTCCTATAATTCACCCCTCCACTTT,CASSLVWSSYNSPLHF,once,TRBJ1-6,-,TRBV7-2
TGTGCCAGCAGCTTACAGGGGGTAAGCACTGAAGCTTTCTTT,CASSLQGVSTEAFF,-,TRBJ1-1,TRBD1,TRBV11-2
TGTGCCAGCAGCGGCCCAGGTCCCGCCTACGAGCAGTACTTC,CASSGPGPAYEQYF,-,TRBJ2-7,-,TRBV5-4
TGCGCCAGCAGCTTGGGTTTAGGGGTTAGCACAGATACGCAGTATTTT,CASSLGLGVSTDTQYF,-,TRBJ2-3,-,TRBV5-1
TGTGCCAGCAGCTTAAACAGGGGTCCCTATGGCTACACCTTC,CASSLNRGPYGYTF,-,TRBJ1-2,TRBD1,TRBV7-2
TGTGCCAGCAGGGGACAGGGCTATGGAAACACCATATATTTT,CASRGQGYGNTIYF,-,TRBJ1-3,TRBD1,TRBV6-5
TGTGCCAGCAGCCCCCCAGGGTTTGGTTCCTACGAGCAGTACTTC,CASSPPGFGSYEQYF,once,TRBJ2-7,-,TRBV9
TGTGCCAGTAGTTCATGGGGAGGGGAGGATCAGCCCCAGCATTTT,CASSSWGGEDQPQHF,-,TRBJ1-5,-,TRBV19
TGTGCCAGCAGACTGAACAGGGGGAGCCAGCCCCAGCATTTT,CASRLNRGSQPQHF,-,TRBJ1-5,TRBD1,TRBV28
TGTGCCAGCAGCGCGGACTACAGGGGGCGGGCTGGAGACGAGCAGTACTTC,CASSADYRGRAGDEQYF,-,TRBJ2-7,-,TRBV21-1
TGTGCCAGCAGCTTGAGCGCTGACAGGTATGCTACCTACGAGCAGTACTTC,CASSLSADRYATYEQYF,-,TRBJ2-7,-,TRBV5-8
TGTGCCAGCTCTCCTACGACATACAGCTCTGGAAACACCATATATTTT,CASSPTTYSSGNTIYF,-,TRBJ1-3,-,TRBV18
TGTGCCATCACCCCACAGGGGGCTAACTATGGCTACACCTTC,CAITPQGANYGYTF,-,TRBJ1-2,TRBD1,TRBV10-3
TGTGCCAGTAGAACCGGGACAGTCAACACCGGGGAGCTGTTTTTT,CASRTGTVNTGELFF,-,TRBJ2-2,TRBD1,TRBV19
TGTGCCAGCACGATCGACAGGGCTGAAGCTTTCTTT,CASTIDRAEAFF,-,TRBJ1-1,TRBD1,TRBV12-3/TRBV12-4
TGCGCCAGCAGCTTGGTGTCGGGAGTAGGCACCGGGGAGCTGTTTTTT,CASSLVSGVGTGELFF,-,TRBJ2-2,-,TRBV5-1
TGTGCCAGCAGTTCGGGAAGCTCCTATAATTCACCCCTCCACTTT,CASSSGSSYNSPLHF,-,TRBJ1-6,-,TRBV6-2/TRBV6-3
TGTGCCAGCTCACCGACAGTGCTAGTTCGGAACACTGAAGCTTTCTTT,CASSPTVLVRNTEAFF,few,TRBJ1-1,-,TRBV18
TGTGCCATCTGGGGGGGGCTGAACGAGCAGTACTTC,CAIWGGLNEQYF,-,TRBJ2-7,-,TRBV28
TGTGCCAGCAGCCAAGCGATTCAAAGCGGGGGCACTGGGGCCAACGTCCTGACTTTC,CASSQAIQSGGTGANVLTF,-,TRBJ2-6,TRBD2,TRBV4-2
TGTGCCAGCAGTGAGCGGGACTTCTCCTACAATGAGCAGTTCTTC,CASSERDFSYNEQFF,-,TRBJ2-1,-,TRBV2
TGCAGCGTTTTGTGGGTCGGGAGCTACGAGCAGTACTTC,CSVLWVGSYEQYF,-,TRBJ2-7,-,TRBV29-1
TGCGCCAGCAGCTCGAGGGTCGGAGCGGCGAGCTCTGGGGCCAACGTCCTGACTTTC,CASSSRVGAASSGANVLTF,-,TRBJ2-6,-,TRBV5-1
TGTGCCAGCAGCCCAAGCACAGATACGCAGTATTTT,CASSPSTDTQYF,-,TRBJ2-3,-,TRBV7-2
TGTACCTCTAGCGGGAGGGAGGGGAATGAGCAGTTCTTC,CTSSGREGNEQFF,-,TRBJ2-1,TRBD2,TRBV28
TGTGCCACCTCGAGCGACTCCTCCTACGAGCAGTACTTC,CATSSDSSYEQYF,once,TRBJ2-7,-,TRBV24-1
TGTGCCAGCAGCTTAGCGCGAGAGACCCAGTACTTC,CASSLARETQYF,once,TRBJ2-5,-,TRBV7-9
TGCGCCAGCAGCCGCCAGGGGGGCTTTGGAAACACCATATATTTT,CASSRQGGFGNTIYF,-,TRBJ1-3,TRBD1,TRBV4-3
TGTGCCAGCAGCTTGGAGGGGTCTGGGGCCAACGTCCTGACTTTC,CASSLEGSGANVLTF,-,TRBJ2-6,-,TRBV7-9
TGTGCCAGCAGCCAACTTCAGGGCGGCACTAATGAAAAACTGTTTTTT,CASSQLQGGTNEKLFF,-,TRBJ1-4,-,TRBV14
TGTGCCAGCAGGCCTGGGGACAGGGTTCCTGGCTACACCTTC,CASRPGDRVPGYTF,once,TRBJ1-2,TRBD1,TRBV28